This is a list of T cell receptor beta chains from one sample in a study of shared clonotypes between healthy human individuals. Sequencing used immunoSEQ multiplex PCR; TCRdb keeps in-frame clones, though not all of them. The sample holds hundreds of thousands of clones, 92% seen once. The sequenced sample consisted of naive CD8+ T cells sorted from blood. The receptors were gathered from a man aged 25 to 40 in good health. CDR3s include the opening cysteine and the closing phenylalanine or tryptophan. A D gene is named only where the DNA matches it firmly. Size values are once, few and many counts, or a class for expanded clones, and some rows have none.

d_gene	v_gene	j_gene	abundance	CDR3nt	CDR3aa
-	TRBV28	TRBJ2-3	-	TGTGCCAGCAGTCCAGACAGAGATACGCAGTATTTT	CASSPDRDTQYF
TRBD2	TRBV2	TRBJ2-1	-	TGTGCCAGCTCTGATCTAGCGGTCTCCTACAATGAGCAGTTCTTC	CASSDLAVSYNEQFF
-	TRBV9	TRBJ2-1	-	TGTGCCAGCAGCGTAGTCCCTAGCCGTGAGCAGTTCTTC	CASSVVPSREQFF
TRBD2	TRBV4-3	TRBJ2-7	-	TGCGCCAGCAGCCAGGCCAGGACTAGCGGGACTTACGAGCAGTACTTC	CASSQARTSGTYEQYF
TRBD2	TRBV28	TRBJ2-1	-	TGTGCCAGCAGTCTACTAGGAGGGACTAGCGGGTACAATGAGCAGTTCTTC	CASSLLGGTSGYNEQFF
-	TRBV6-5	TRBJ2-7	-	TGTGCCAGCAGTGTCGCGACAGGAAGCTCCTACGAGCAGTACTTC	CASSVATGSSYEQYF
TRBD2	TRBV27	TRBJ2-1	-	TGTGCCAGCAGTTTATTGACTAGCGATGCCTACAATGAGCAGTTCTTC	CASSLLTSDAYNEQFF
TRBD2	TRBV7-9	TRBJ2-1	-	TGTGCCAGCGGATTGTCCGGGACTAAAGGGGAGCAGTTCTTC	CASGLSGTKGEQFF
-	TRBV4-3	TRBJ2-1	few	TGCGCCAGCAGCCAAGAGTGGACAGACTCCTACAATGAGCAGTTCTTC	CASSQEWTDSYNEQFF
-	TRBV7-9	TRBJ1-1	-	TGTGCCAGCAGCTTACCAGGGTTTAACACTGAAGCTTTCTTT	CASSLPGFNTEAFF
TRBD1	TRBV7-9	TRBJ2-1	-	TGTGCCAGCAGCTTAGCGCTAAAATATCCAGACAGGGTGCTGGATGAGCAGTTCTTC	CASSLALKYPDRVLDEQFF
-	TRBV9	TRBJ2-7	-	TGTGCCAGCAGCGGGCAGGACGGCTACTACGAGCAGTACTTC	CASSGQDGYYEQYF
-	TRBV7-6	TRBJ2-3	-	TGTGCCAGCTCACCCAGGGTGGCAGATACGCAGTATTTT	CASSPRVADTQYF
-	TRBV27	TRBJ2-2	-	TGTGCCAGCAGTTCAGGGGTCACCGGGGAGCTGTTTTTT	CASSSGVTGELFF
-	TRBV18	TRBJ2-7	-	TGTGCCAGCTCACCGCAGACCTCCTACGAGCAGTACTTC	CASSPQTSYEQYF
-	TRBV6-5	TRBJ2-7	-	TGTGCCAGCAGTGCTATACAGGGCTACGAGCAGTACTTC	CASSAIQGYEQYF
-	TRBV27	TRBJ2-1	-	TGTGCCAGCAGTTCCGGACCCAACAATGAGCAGTTCTTC	CASSSGPNNEQFF
-	TRBV19	TRBJ2-1	-	TGTGCCAGTAGTATAGACTACTCCGACTACTCCTACAATGAGCAGTTCTTC	CASSIDYSDYSYNEQFF
TRBD2	TRBV28	TRBJ2-5	-	TGTGCCAGCAGCCACAGACTAGCGGAAGAGACCCAGTACTTC	CASSHRLAEETQYF
TRBD1	TRBV11-2	TRBJ1-1	-	TGTGCCAGCAGCCATCGACAGGGCCCTAAGAACACTGAAGCTTTCTTT	CASSHRQGPKNTEAFF
-	TRBV11-2	TRBJ2-5	-	TGTGCCAGCAGCTTTTTTAGTTCGGGGCCGAGGGAGACCCAGTACTTC	CASSFFSSGPRETQYF
-	TRBV4-1	TRBJ2-7	-	TGCGCCAGCAGCCAAGGCGATCGGTACACTTACGAGCAGTACTTC	CASSQGDRYTYEQYF
-	TRBV2	TRBJ1-5	-	TGTGCCAGCAGACCCTTGCCAGGGAAGGATCAGCCCCAGCATTTT	CASRPLPGKDQPQHF
-	TRBV7-9	TRBJ1-4	-	TGTGCCAGCAGATTACCCGTAGGAGTCGCAACTAATGAAAAACTGTTTTTT	CASRLPVGVATNEKLFF
-	TRBV5-6	TRBJ1-2	-	TGTGCCAGCAGCTTAACGGCGAACTATGGCTACACCTTC	CASSLTANYGYTF
-	TRBV5-6	TRBJ2-3	-	TGTGCCAGCAGCTTGTCTCTCGGAAGCACAGATACGCAGTATTTT	CASSLSLGSTDTQYF
-	TRBV11-2	TRBJ2-5	-	TGTGCCAGCAGTCCAGGACGAGAGACCCAGTACTTC	CASSPGRETQYF
-	TRBV3-2	TRBJ2-3	-	TGTGCCAACGAAGATACGCAGTATTTT	CANEDTQYF
-	TRBV7-6	TRBJ1-5	-	TGTGCCAGCAGGCCGTGGGAACGTAGCAATCAGCCCCAGCATTTT	CASRPWERSNQPQHF
-	TRBV27	TRBJ2-5	-	TGTGCCAGCAGTTTCATCCCCCCGCTCGGAGAGACCCAGTACTTC	CASSFIPPLGETQYF
-	TRBV27	TRBJ1-2	-	TGTGCCAGCAGTTTAAAGGGGCGCGATGGCTACACCTTC	CASSLKGRDGYTF
-	TRBV6-6	TRBJ1-1	-	TGTGCCAGCAGCGGACCTTTCAACACTGAAGCTTTCTTT	CASSGPFNTEAFF
-	TRBV18	TRBJ1-2	-	TGTGCCAGCTCACCAGGAGGAACGCAGCCAACCTATGGCTACACCTTC	CASSPGGTQPTYGYTF
-	TRBV11-2	TRBJ2-4	-	TGTGCCAGCAGCTTCATTGTTCTTAGCATCTTAGCCAAAAACATTCAGTACTTC	CASSFIVLSILAKNIQYF
-	TRBV9	TRBJ2-5	-	TGTGCCAGCAGCGCGGGGGAGACCCAGTACTTC	CASSAGETQYF
TRBD1	TRBV5-1	TRBJ2-7	-	TGCGCCAGCAGCTTTCGGACAGGGACCTACGAGCAGTACTTC	CASSFRTGTYEQYF
TRBD2	TRBV9	TRBJ2-1	-	TGTGCCAGCAGCTCCCCCCGGACTAGCGGGAGTCGGCTGCAGTTCTTC	CASSSPRTSGSRLQFF